The rows below give T cell receptor beta chains drawn from one sample of a study of cytotoxic CD8 clonotypes in ibrutinib-treated CLL. Clones were sequenced by immunoSEQ multiplex PCR, and TCRdb holds only the in-frame ones, with some missing. The sample lists about 72,000 clones, approximately 80% occurring once. Sequences were derived from PBMCs, sampled at disease progression, from a patient treated with ibrutinib. These receptors originate from a human donor with chronic lymphocytic leukemia. The CDR3 runs from the conserved cysteine through the conserved F or W. Fields, in order: D gene, V gene, clone size, J gene, CDR3 DNA, CDR3 protein. The D gene is left open where the match is weak. Clone sizes are given selectively: once, few, many, or a class where the clone is expanded.

d_call: -
v_call: TRBV18
clone_size: -
j_call: TRBJ1-2
cdr3_nt: TGTGCCAGCTCACCATTGGGGGATGACTATGGCTACACCTTC
cdr3_aa: CASSPLGDDYGYTF

d_call: -
v_call: TRBV11-1
clone_size: -
j_call: TRBJ2-7
cdr3_nt: TGTGCCAGCAGCTTAGTGACTACGACCTACGAGCAGTACTTC
cdr3_aa: CASSLVTTTYEQYF

d_call: -
v_call: TRBV19
clone_size: -
j_call: TRBJ2-2
cdr3_nt: TGTGCCAGTAGTATAAGTTGGACCGGGGAGCTGTTTTTT
cdr3_aa: CASSISWTGELFF

d_call: -
v_call: TRBV4-1
clone_size: once
j_call: TRBJ2-2
cdr3_nt: TGCGCCAGCAGCCAAGGTGGGGGAGCTTCGAACACCGGGGAGCTGTTTTTT
cdr3_aa: CASSQGGGASNTGELFF

d_call: TRBD2
v_call: TRBV7-2
clone_size: -
j_call: TRBJ2-3
cdr3_nt: TGTGCCAGCAGCGCACTAGCGGTCGGAGATACGCAGTATTTT
cdr3_aa: CASSALAVGDTQYF

d_call: -
v_call: TRBV11-2
clone_size: -
j_call: TRBJ2-7
cdr3_nt: TGTGCCAGCAGCGAGTCTCACGAGCAGTACTTC
cdr3_aa: CASSESHEQYF

d_call: -
v_call: TRBV6-1
clone_size: -
j_call: TRBJ2-7
cdr3_nt: TGTGCCAGCAGTGAAGCTCGGACAGTAGTCTACGAGCAGTACTTC
cdr3_aa: CASSEARTVVYEQYF

d_call: TRBD1
v_call: TRBV18
clone_size: -
j_call: TRBJ1-4
cdr3_nt: TGTGCCAGCTCACCCCCGGGACAGTCTAATGAAAAACTGTTTTTT
cdr3_aa: CASSPPGQSNEKLFF

d_call: TRBD2
v_call: TRBV7-9
clone_size: -
j_call: TRBJ2-5
cdr3_nt: TGTGCCAGCACCCTACCAACTAGCGGACAAGAGACCCAGTACTTC
cdr3_aa: CASTLPTSGQETQYF

d_call: -
v_call: TRBV5-4
clone_size: -
j_call: TRBJ1-3
cdr3_nt: TGTGCCAGCAGCTTGGTTGGTGGTGGAAACACCATATATTTT
cdr3_aa: CASSLVGGGNTIYF

d_call: -
v_call: TRBV5-5
clone_size: few
j_call: TRBJ1-4
cdr3_nt: TGTGCCAGCAGCTTCGTGAATATGGGGGATGAAAAACTGTTTTTT
cdr3_aa: CASSFVNMGDEKLFF

d_call: -
v_call: TRBV7-6
clone_size: -
j_call: TRBJ2-1
cdr3_nt: TGTGCCAGCAGCTTCGATCGGGTCTTCTCCTACAATGAGCAGTTCTTC
cdr3_aa: CASSFDRVFSYNEQFF

d_call: -
v_call: TRBV5-1
clone_size: -
j_call: TRBJ2-7
cdr3_nt: TGCGCCAGCAGTTCTAGGACCTACGAGCAGTACTTC
cdr3_aa: CASSSRTYEQYF

d_call: TRBD2
v_call: TRBV6-5
clone_size: -
j_call: TRBJ2-7
cdr3_nt: TGTGCCAGCAGTGGACTAGCGGACTACGAGCAGTACTTC
cdr3_aa: CASSGLADYEQYF

d_call: -
v_call: TRBV4-1
clone_size: -
j_call: TRBJ2-5
cdr3_nt: TGCGCCAGCAGCCAAGAACCTCCAAGACGGGGAGAGACCCAGTACTTC
cdr3_aa: CASSQEPPRRGETQYF

d_call: -
v_call: TRBV6-4
clone_size: -
j_call: TRBJ2-5
cdr3_nt: TGTGCCAGCAGTAGGGACGGTGGGGAGACCCAGTACTTC
cdr3_aa: CASSRDGGETQYF

d_call: TRBD2
v_call: TRBV5-4
clone_size: -
j_call: TRBJ2-3
cdr3_nt: TGTGCCAGCAGCTTGGGCGGGGGGGTCCCAGATACGCAGTATTTT
cdr3_aa: CASSLGGGVPDTQYF

d_call: -
v_call: TRBV18
clone_size: -
j_call: TRBJ1-5
cdr3_nt: TGTGCCAGCGCACTATCTAGCAATCAGCCCCAGCATTTT
cdr3_aa: CASALSSNQPQHF

d_call: TRBD2
v_call: TRBV7-2
clone_size: -
j_call: TRBJ2-3
cdr3_nt: TGTGCCAGCAGCTACCCCTTCCAGCGGGAGTACGGAGATACGCAGTATTTT
cdr3_aa: CASSYPFQREYGDTQYF

d_call: -
v_call: TRBV30
clone_size: -
j_call: TRBJ2-1
cdr3_nt: TGTGCCTGGAGTGTACTGGGGATCATAGGGCCATTTTTATCGAATGAGCAGTTCTTC
cdr3_aa: CAWSVLGIIGPFLSNEQFF

d_call: -
v_call: TRBV6-5
clone_size: -
j_call: TRBJ2-1
cdr3_nt: TGTGCCAGCAGTTACGGGCCGAACAATGAGCAGTTCTTC
cdr3_aa: CASSYGPNNEQFF

d_call: -
v_call: TRBV29-1
clone_size: -
j_call: TRBJ1-1
cdr3_nt: TGCAGCGTTGAAGTCGTCACAGAAGCTTTCTTT
cdr3_aa: CSVEVVTEAFF

d_call: -
v_call: TRBV28
clone_size: -
j_call: TRBJ2-3
cdr3_nt: TGTGCCAGCAGTTTAACCTCCCTTATTACGGGGGAGACAGATACGCAGTATTTT
cdr3_aa: CASSLTSLITGETDTQYF

d_call: -
v_call: TRBV29-1
clone_size: -
j_call: TRBJ1-6
cdr3_nt: TGCAGCGTCTCTGTCCCCCCCAGGGTGAGAGGGAATTCACCCCTCCACTTT
cdr3_aa: CSVSVPPRVRGNSPLHF

d_call: -
v_call: TRBV6-5
clone_size: once
j_call: TRBJ2-1
cdr3_nt: TGTGCCAGCTTGAACCCCCGCGGCAATGGGCAGTTCTTC
cdr3_aa: CASLNPRGNGQFF

d_call: -
v_call: TRBV10-1
clone_size: -
j_call: TRBJ1-1
cdr3_nt: TGCGCCAGCAGTGAGGATGGGTGGGGAACTGAAGCTTTCTTT
cdr3_aa: CASSEDGWGTEAFF

d_call: TRBD1
v_call: TRBV19
clone_size: few
j_call: TRBJ2-3
cdr3_nt: TGTGCCAGTACCGACAGGGAACGAGATACGCAGTATTTT
cdr3_aa: CASTDRERDTQYF

d_call: -
v_call: TRBV5-1
clone_size: -
j_call: TRBJ1-2
cdr3_nt: TGCGCCAGCAGCTTGGTGCAGGCAGGGGAAATCTATGGCTACACCTTC
cdr3_aa: CASSLVQAGEIYGYTF

d_call: -
v_call: TRBV6-1
clone_size: -
j_call: TRBJ1-1
cdr3_nt: TGTGCCAGCATCGGGGCGAATTTTGCCACTGAAGCTTTCTTT
cdr3_aa: CASIGANFATEAFF

d_call: -
v_call: TRBV13
clone_size: -
j_call: TRBJ1-2
cdr3_nt: TGTGCCAGCAGCTTAGGGACAGGTAACTATGGCTACACCTTC
cdr3_aa: CASSLGTGNYGYTF

d_call: TRBD2
v_call: TRBV19
clone_size: -
j_call: TRBJ2-5
cdr3_nt: TGTGCCAGTAGTAAGCGGGGGGGCTCGAATCAAGAGACCCAGTACTTC
cdr3_aa: CASSKRGGSNQETQYF

d_call: -
v_call: TRBV1
clone_size: -
j_call: TRBJ2-5
cdr3_nt: TGCACCAGCAGCCAAGAAGTAAGGACTAGCGGGGGGGAGACCCAGTACTTC
cdr3_aa: CTSSQEVRTSGGETQYF

d_call: -
v_call: TRBV6-6
clone_size: -
j_call: TRBJ1-2
cdr3_nt: TGTGCCAGCAGTTACTCGAGGGGGGAAGGTGGCTACACCTTC
cdr3_aa: CASSYSRGEGGYTF

d_call: -
v_call: TRBV7-3
clone_size: -
j_call: TRBJ2-2
cdr3_nt: TGTGCCAGCAGCTTAATGAACACCGGGGAGCTGTTTTTT
cdr3_aa: CASSLMNTGELFF

d_call: -
v_call: TRBV6-1
clone_size: -
j_call: TRBJ2-1
cdr3_nt: TGTGCCAGCAGTATACTGCCCGGGGGCAATGAGCAGTTCTTC
cdr3_aa: CASSILPGGNEQFF

d_call: -
v_call: TRBV5-6
clone_size: once
j_call: TRBJ2-2
cdr3_nt: TGTGCCAGCAGCCAGCCCGTGCAGGGAACCGGGGAGCTGTTTTTT
cdr3_aa: CASSQPVQGTGELFF

d_call: -
v_call: TRBV21-1
clone_size: few
j_call: TRBJ1-5
cdr3_nt: TGTGCCAGCAGCAAAAAGCCCCAGCATTTT
cdr3_aa: CASSKKPQHF

d_call: -
v_call: TRBV7-9
clone_size: -
j_call: TRBJ1-4
cdr3_nt: TGTGCCAGCAGCTTACGAGGAACTAATGAAAAACTGTTTTTT
cdr3_aa: CASSLRGTNEKLFF

d_call: -
v_call: TRBV11-2
clone_size: -
j_call: TRBJ2-3
cdr3_nt: TGTGCCAGCAGCCCATTCTTTAGCACAGATACGCAGTATTTT
cdr3_aa: CASSPFFSTDTQYF

d_call: TRBD1
v_call: TRBV6-5
clone_size: -
j_call: TRBJ1-2
cdr3_nt: TGTGCCAGCAGTACCACCCTCGGACAGGGTTACGGCTACACCTTC
cdr3_aa: CASSTTLGQGYGYTF

d_call: -
v_call: TRBV7-8
clone_size: -
j_call: TRBJ1-1
cdr3_nt: TGTGCCAGCAGCTTAGTGTCCTTGGGGACTGAAGCTTTCTTT
cdr3_aa: CASSLVSLGTEAFF

d_call: -
v_call: TRBV10-2
clone_size: -
j_call: TRBJ2-2
cdr3_nt: TGCGCCAGCATTGCAGTCGGCACCGGGGAGCTGTTTTTT
cdr3_aa: CASIAVGTGELFF

d_call: -
v_call: TRBV10-2
clone_size: -
j_call: TRBJ1-6
cdr3_nt: TGCGCCACCAGCAGAAGTGGACCATCCTATAATTCACCCCTCCACTTT
cdr3_aa: CATSRSGPSYNSPLHF

d_call: TRBD2
v_call: TRBV4-1
clone_size: -
j_call: TRBJ2-1
cdr3_nt: TGCGCCACGGGACTAGCGGGAGCCGGGGAGCAGTTCTTC
cdr3_aa: CATGLAGAGEQFF

d_call: -
v_call: TRBV16
clone_size: -
j_call: TRBJ2-5
cdr3_nt: TGTGCCAGCAGCCAATATAATATCCAAGAGACCCAGTACTTC
cdr3_aa: CASSQYNIQETQYF

d_call: TRBD1
v_call: TRBV5-4
clone_size: few
j_call: TRBJ1-5
cdr3_nt: TGTGCCAGCAGCATTTCAGGACAGGGAGGACAGCCCCAGCATTTT
cdr3_aa: CASSISGQGGQPQHF

d_call: TRBD1
v_call: TRBV4-1
clone_size: -
j_call: TRBJ1-2
cdr3_nt: TGCGCCAGCAGCCACCGGGACAGGGGAGCGACTAACTATGGCTACACCTTC
cdr3_aa: CASSHRDRGATNYGYTF

d_call: -
v_call: TRBV28
clone_size: -
j_call: TRBJ1-5
cdr3_nt: TGTGCCAGCAGTTTAACCGGAGGACAGATAGCCTCTTTTTATAGCAATCAGCCCCAGCATTTT
cdr3_aa: CASSLTGGQIASFYSNQPQHF

d_call: TRBD2
v_call: TRBV5-4
clone_size: few
j_call: TRBJ2-1
cdr3_nt: TGTGCCAGCAGCTTCCTAGCGGGGGGAGAGCAGTTCTTC
cdr3_aa: CASSFLAGGEQFF

d_call: -
v_call: TRBV5-1
clone_size: -
j_call: TRBJ2-7
cdr3_nt: TGCGCCAGCAGCTTGGGTTTGGAGGGAGCCGAGTACTTC
cdr3_aa: CASSLGLEGAEYF

d_call: -
v_call: TRBV4-2
clone_size: -
j_call: TRBJ2-5
cdr3_nt: TGTGCCAGCAGCCAAGGCCGTTTAACCCAAGAGACCCAGTACTTC
cdr3_aa: CASSQGRLTQETQYF

d_call: TRBD1
v_call: TRBV29-1
clone_size: once
j_call: TRBJ1-1
cdr3_nt: TGCAGCGTTGTCGGGGGCGGGACAGGGGAAGGTGAAGCTTTCTTT
cdr3_aa: CSVVGGGTGEGEAFF

d_call: TRBD2
v_call: TRBV6-5
clone_size: few
j_call: TRBJ2-5
cdr3_nt: TGTGCCAGCAGGACAGGACTAGCGGGCGAGACCCAGTACTTC
cdr3_aa: CASRTGLAGETQYF